The 8 T cell receptor beta chains below were found in one sample sequenced in a study of blood T cell repertoires in COVID-19. Sequencing was performed with immunoSEQ multiplex PCR; in TCRdb, only in-frame clones are kept and a portion is missing. The sample lists about 220,000 clones, 82% occurring once. Source material: PBMCs or T cells enriched from blood (not recorded which). Receptors originate from a woman aged 60-70 years who had recovered from COVID-19.

The V gene is TRBV3-1 (or the pseudogene TRBV3-2), the J gene TRBJ1-5; D is unclear. The CDR3 covers 14 residues. Trimming pared 0 bases from V and 5 bases from J, leaving 8 bases between. CDR1 and CDR2 from the germline V gene are LGHDT and YNNKEL (reference sequence). The CDR3 DNA reads as TGTGCCAGCAGCCAAGACCTTTCTTATCAGCCCCAGCATTTT. Translating it yields CASSQDLSYQPQHF.

This chain's CDR3 is CASSYGLAGTDTQYF. CDR3 sequence (DNA): TGCGCCAGCAGCTACGGACTAGCGGGCACAGATACGCAGTATTTT. This rearrangement joins TRBV5-1 to TRBJ2-3; TRBD2 aligns across 10 bases. The CDR3 length is 15 residues. CDR1 is SGHRS, CDR2 YFSETQ, per germline. V was pared by 3 bases and J by 1 base, with 2 bases of the junction left unmatched. Full variable domain (remainder filled in from reference TRBV5-1 and TRBJ2-3): KAGVTQTPRYLIKTRGQQVTLSCSPISGHRSVSWYQQTPGQGLQFLFEYFSETQRNKGNFPGRFSGRQFSNSRSEMNVSTLELGDSALYLCASSYGLAGTDTQYFGPGTRLTVL.

V is TRBV7-6 and J is TRBJ1-5; D unclear. Trimming removed 1 base from V and 0 bases from J, with 19 bases in between. This CDR3 has 19 amino acids. The germline V gene has CDR1 SGHVS and CDR2 FNYEAQ. This chain's CDR3 is CASSLVAPRFNYSNQPQHF. As DNA, the CDR3 is TGTGCCAGCAGCTTAGTTGCACCGCGGTTTAATTATAGCAATCAGCCCCAGCATTTT.

This chain links TRBV24-1 with TRBJ1-5; 9 bases line up with TRBD1. V lost 8 bases and J lost 3; bases outside the gene matches: 19. The CDR3 loop spans 19 amino acids. Germline CDR1 KGHDR, CDR2 SFDVKD. The CDR3 spells CATTFQGQGVRWANQPQHF. For the CDR3, the DNA is TGTGCCACCACTTTTCAGGGACAGGGAGTAAGGTGGGCCAATCAGCCCCAGCATTTT.

V usage is TRBV23-1 and J usage is TRBJ1-5, with a possible D match to TRBD1 (5 bases). TRBV23-1 is an ORF, and what it does is uncertain. The CDR3 extends over 17 amino acids. The V and J ends lost 2 bases and 4 bases respectively, with 18 bases between them. The CDR3 region has the DNA TGCGCCAGCAGTCAAGACTCCCCCGACAGCCAGAATCAGCCCCAGCATTTT. Translated, it gives CASSQDSPDSQNQPQHF.

The rearrangement links TRBV9 to TRBJ2-5, with TRBD1 identical over 8 bases. After removal of 4 bases from V and 1 base from J, the junction contained 9 bases not matched to a gene. Germline loops: CDR1 SGDLS, CDR2 YYNGEE. The CDR3 totals 16 residues. The CDR3 spells CASSTGQGVVQETQYF. In DNA form, the CDR3 reads TGTGCCAGCAGCACCGGACAGGGAGTTGTCCAAGAGACCCAGTACTTC. Complete variable domain (other parts from reference TRBV9 and TRBJ2-5): DSGVTQTPKHLITATGQRVTLRCSPRSGDLSVYWYQQSLDQGLQFLIQYYNGEERAKGNILERFSAQQFPDLHSELNLSSLELGDSALYFCASSTGQGVVQETQYFGPGTRLLVL.

J is TRBJ1-1 and V is TRBV10-3; D is unclear. V dropped 0 bases and J dropped 0 bases, with 8 bases sitting between them. Per germline, CDR1 ENHRY and CDR2 SYGVKD. The CDR3 totals 15 residues. The CDR3 DNA is TGTGCCATCAGTGAGTCGCCAGGCATGAACACTGAAGCTTTCTTT. Translating it yields CAISESPGMNTEAFF.

The rearrangement links TRBV20-1 to TRBJ2-1, with D possibly matching TRBD2 (5 bases). This CDR3 is built from 12 residues. Trimming took off 3 bases at V and 8 bases at J, with 11 bases between the two ends. CDR1 is DFQATT and CDR2 is SNEGSKA in the germline V gene (reference sequence). In DNA, the CDR3 is TGCAGTGCTAGTGACGGGAAGTATGAGCAGTTCTTC. It is translated as CSASDGKYEQFF.